This T cell receptor (beta chain) is drawn from a study of Ad26.COV2.S vaccination and SARS-CoV-2 variants (dated by TCRdb to 2020 to 2023). Some background on the complete study: Vaccine-arm donors were drawn from COV1001, a multicentre, randomized, double-blind, placebo-controlled phase I-IIa trial of Ad26.COV2.S in healthy adults. Dosing of Ad26.COV2.S was intramuscular, at either 5x10^10 or 1x10^11 viral particles, delivered as one shot or as two shots spaced 56 days apart. TCRbeta repertoire sequencing was used to assess the specificity and breadth of SARS-CoV-2-reactive T cell receptors after Ad26.COV2.S vaccination. A total of approximately 30 samples were included in the TCR-sequenced set, comprising roughly 19 Ad26.COV2.S vaccine recipients, 5 placebo recipients and 8 SARS-CoV-2 convalescent individuals. Trial participants were randomized into five groups of five, in which low-dose or high-dose Ad26.COV2.S was given once or twice, or placebo was given on both occasions. Investigators remained blinded to trial group allocation during experiments and outcome assessment. Overall study outcomes, separate from this receptor: Comparable non-spike TCR breadth was observed between vaccine and placebo recipients, consistent with only spike being contained in the vaccine. The authors noted that total T cell responses may have been underestimated by the TCR breadth and depth analyses. Ad26.COV2.S recipients had higher spike-specific TCR breadth than placebo recipients (P = 0.0014). The study was not powered to compare responses between vaccine doses or regimens. After vaccination, substantial breadth of spike-specific CD8+ and CD4+ T cell responses was reported.

Notes on this clone: No antigen is known for it. One end of the junction fails to match germline, which may point to a read error.

What this sample's treatment or condition label stands for: roughly 18 received Ad26.COV2.S at low or high dose, single or two shots; about 5 received placebo; per-sample allocation not given. For vaccine and placebo recipients, the sequenced repertoires came from samples collected on day 63 after the first injection. In Cohort 1b, roughly 26 adults aged 18-55 years were enrolled at a single site in Boston, USA, between 29 July and 7 August 2020. Ad26.COV2.S was a replication-incompetent adenovirus type 26 vector expressing a prefusion-stabilized SARS-CoV-2 spike protein from the original Wuhan strain. The germline V gene provides CDR1 SGHVS and CDR2 FQNEAQ. The CDR3 holds 12 amino acids from the cysteine to the phenylalanine. This entry keeps only the CDR3 DNA: 36 bases, framed from base 1. The immunoSEQ Assay was used to sequence TCRbeta CDR3 regions. After extraction, genomic DNA underwent amplification by bias-controlled multiplex PCR, followed by high-throughput sequencing. The original methods were these. To quantify the absolute abundance of each unique TCRbeta CDR3 region, sequences were collapsed and filtered. T cell fraction was estimated by normalization of TCRbeta template counts to usable DNA, with usable DNA being measured through amplification of reference genes present in all nucleated cells. Repertoire TCRs were annotated as SARS-CoV-2-specific by exact matching of V gene, CDR3 amino acid sequence and J gene to a known reactive TCR set. MIRA supplied the reference SARS-CoV-2 TCR set, which was filtered for enrichment in COVID-19-positive ImmuneCODE repertoires so that public or cross-reactive TCRs were removed. Based on the MIRA antigens, annotated TCRs were further analysed at the level of specific ORF or position within ORF. Breadth was defined as the number of annotated unique rearrangements divided by the total number of unique productive rearrangements, and depth was defined as the summed frequency of the annotated unique rearrangements. Two-sided Wilcoxon rank-sum tests were used to compare TCR breadth between groups. Drawn from immuneACCESS, this table holds only the in-frame rearrangements with V and J called that TCRdb kept. Clones are partly lost; checked studies trace under half to an unresolved V gene and leave the rest unexplained. That table gives V, J and clone size, and the DNA gave D and trimming. Present in this sample are hundreds of thousands of clones, around nine tenths of which were seen just once. The ten biggest clones cover around 3.6% of the sample.

The chain joins TRBV7-8 to TRBJ2-1; no D gene can be assigned with confidence. This material consisted of peripheral blood, taken in a trial of Ad26.COV2.S vaccine versus placebo. The sequence derives from a person aged 18-65 years who received the Ad26.COV2.S COVID-19 vaccine or a placebo. DNA sequence: TGTGCCAGCAACTTAGAGTACAATGAGCAGTTCTTC. This is translated as CASNLEYNEQFF.